Presented here are 16 T cell receptor beta chains from one specimen sequenced in a study of glioma-infiltrating T cells. The iRepertoire nested amplicon-rescue multiplex PCR amplified TCR alpha and beta CDR3s from RNA. TCRdb fed the multiplex PCR reads into MiXCR, producing one record per CDR3 protein. Of some 85,000 distinct CDR3 sequences detected, about a quarter appear once; the ten largest clones hold about 6.7%. The sample taken for sequencing was glioma tissue, nonneoplastic brain tissue, or PBMCs (not recorded which). These receptors came from a human donor with low-grade glioma or glioblastoma, undergoing nonglioma brain surgery, or in good health (not recorded which).

The chain has TRBV4-2 and TRBJ2-2; no definite D call. The V gene lost 0 bases and the J gene lost 4 bases, with 9 bases spanning the gap. This CDR3 has 15 amino acids. Germline V gene sequence: CDR1 LGHNA, CDR2 YNFKEQ. The CDR3: CASSQDQLPTGELFF. For the CDR3, the DNA is TGTGCCAGCAGCCAAGATCAACTGCCCACCGGGGAGCTGTTTTTT.

In its sample, this clonotype was seen a few times. V is TRBV6-1 and J is TRBJ1-5; possibly TRBD1 for D (5 bases). V was clipped by 6 bases and J by 5 bases, with 11 bases between them. Per the germline V gene, CDR1 is MNHNS and CDR2 is SASEGT. This CDR3 is 13 amino acids long. In nucleotides, the CDR3 is TGTGCCAGCAGGGGGGGGGGTCATCAGCCCCAGCATTTT. This gives the protein CASRGGGHQPQHF.

CDR3 region: CSVEEPPRLNTEAFF. The CDR3 DNA is TGCAGCGTTGAAGAACCCCCCAGGCTGAACACTGAAGCTTTCTTT. This rearrangement joins TRBV29-1 to TRBJ1-1; D unresolved. V gave up 0 bases and J gave up 0 bases, with 11 bases separating them. Germline V lookup: CDR1 SQVTM, CDR2 ANQGSEA. There are 15 residues in the CDR3. Combining the CDR3 with reference TRBV29-1 and TRBJ1-1 gives the whole variable domain SAVISQKPSRDICQRGTSLTIQCQVDSQVTMMFWYRQQPGQSLTLIATANQGSEATYESGFVIDKFPISRPNLTFSTLTVSNMSPEDSSIYLCSVEEPPRLNTEAFFGQGTRLTVV.

This clonotype has a count of ten or more. The chain combines TRBV20-1 with TRBJ2-7; D might be TRBD2 (6 bases). Per germline, CDR1 DFQATT and CDR2 SNEGSKA (reference sequence). Trimming took 6 bases from V and 5 from J, leaving 26 bases between them. CDR3 length equals 16 residues. CDR3 bases: TGCAGTGCCTTAATGCATGGAGGCGGGAATGTCGACGAGCAGTACTTC. It codes for CSALMHGGGNVDEQYF.

This clonotype was recorded at least ten times. The J gene is TRBJ1-1, the V gene TRBV19; D might be TRBD1 (6 bases). CDR1 and CDR2 (germline): LNHDA, SQIVND (reference sequence). The CDR3 loop spans 13 amino acids. Trimming removed 9 bases at V and 6 bases at J, with 17 bases between. The CDR3 protein is CASYLTGYAEAFF. The CDR3, as DNA: TGTGCCAGCTATTTAACAGGGTACGCTGAAGCTTTCTTT.

This clonotype occurred many times. The chain recombines TRBV29-1 with TRBJ2-7, with TRBD2 as a possible D gene (6 bases). Deletions cut 6 bases from V and 9 bases from J, with 15 bases between. The germline V gene has CDR1 SQVTM and CDR2 ANQGSEA. The CDR3 length is 11 residues. The CDR3 reads CSVVTRVRQYF. DNA for the CDR3: TGCAGCGTGGTGACTAGGGTGCGGCAGTACTTC.

The table lists this clonotype with many counts. The chain employs TRBV19 and TRBJ2-7; tentatively, D is TRBD1 (6 bases). CDR1 and CDR2 from the germline V gene are LNHDA and SQIVND (reference sequence). The CDR3 spans 11 residues. Trimming took 7 bases from V and 5 from J, leaving 9 bases between them. CDR3 DNA: TGTGCCAGTAAGACAGGCGACGAGCAGTACTTC. This gives the protein CASKTGDEQYF.

This clonotype was seen at least ten times. The CDR3 nucleotides read TGTGCCACCAGCAGAGATCACCTCCCTGGGGGGGAGAATGGCTACACCTTC. This codes for CATSRDHLPGGENGYTF. The J gene is TRBJ1-2, the V gene TRBV15; a weak D match, TRBD1 (5 bases). CDR3 size: 17 residues. Trimming removed 0 bases at V and 6 bases at J, with 20 bases between. Germline V lookup: CDR1 LNHNV, CDR2 YYDKDF (reference sequence).

This clonotype was observed a handful of times. The rearrangement joins TRBV5-4 to TRBJ1-2; tentatively, D is TRBD1 (6 bases). CDR1 and CDR2 from the germline V gene are SGHNT and YYREEE (reference sequence). This CDR3 spans 14 amino acids. V was shortened by 1 base and J by 6 bases, with 13 bases between the two germline ends. DNA of the CDR3: TGTGCCAGCAGCTTGTCAGGGGCGAGGGATGGCTACACCTTC. Its translation: CASSLSGARDGYTF.

The table lists this clonotype with many counts. This chain connects TRBV20-1 to TRBJ2-1; the match to TRBD2 covers 10 bases. Trimming at V came to 2 bases and at J to 1 base, leaving 5 bases not matched to a gene. Germline assignment: CDR1 DFQATT and CDR2 SNEGSKA (reference sequence). The CDR3 extends over 16 amino acids. The CDR3, as DNA: TGCAGTGCTAGATTGATAGCGGGGGGTTCCTACAATGAGCAGTTCTTC. Translating it yields CSARLIAGGSYNEQFF.

This clonotype occurred many times. The rearrangement uses TRBV18 and TRBJ1-1; 9 bases are shared with TRBD1. The CDR3 is made up of 16 amino acids. Germline V gives CDR1 KGHSH, CDR2 LQKENI. V shed 4 bases, J shed 5 bases, and the junction held 11 bases outside the gene matches. The CDR3, as DNA: TGTGCCAGCTCACGAACCACAGGGGGCGGGTATACTGAAGCTTTCTTT. Its translation: CASSRTTGGGYTEAFF. Combining the CDR3 with reference TRBV18 and TRBJ1-1 gives the whole variable domain NAGVMQNPRHLVRRRGQEARLRCSPMKGHSHVYWYRQLPEEGLKFMVYLQKENIIDESGMPKERFSAEFPKEGPSILRIQQVVRGDSAAYFCASSRTTGGGYTEAFFGQGTRLTVV.

This clonotype was seen a handful of times. J is TRBJ2-7 and V is TRBV29-1; the D gene is possibly TRBD2 (6 bases). Per the germline V gene, CDR1 is SQVTM and CDR2 is ANQGSEA. The V end lost 6 bases, the J end lost 2 bases, and 14 bases lay between the germline ends. This CDR3 is 13 amino acids long. DNA of the CDR3: TGCAGCGTCTCAGGTAGCGGCCCCTACGAGCAGTACTTC. This sequence encodes CSVSGSGPYEQYF.

V is TRBV19 and J is TRBJ2-7; D possibly corresponds to TRBD2 (6 bases). The CDR3 consists of 12 residues. With 10 bases removed from V and 1 base from J, the gap between germline ends came to 11 bases. CDR1 and CDR2 from the germline V gene are LNHDA and SQIVND (reference sequence). DNA for the CDR3: TGTGCCACCATGGGGGGTTCCTACGAGCAGTACTTC. Its translation: CATMGGSYEQYF. The whole variable domain, remainder taken from reference TRBV19 and TRBJ2-7, is DGGITQSPKYLFRKEGQNVTLSCEQNLNHDAMYWYRQDPGQGLRLIYYSQIVNDFQKGDIAEGYSVSREKKESFPLTVTSAQKNPTAFYLCATMGGSYEQYFGPGTRLTVT.

Of note for this clonotype: A much larger clone lies one base from this, so it may be a read error. The chain links TRBV14 to TRBJ2-7; a weak D match, TRBD2 (5 bases). From germline, CDR1 is SGHDN and CDR2 FVKESK. CDR3 size: 14 residues. CDR3 in amino acids: CASSQDGLHREQCF. The DNA of the CDR3 is TGTGCCAGCAGCCAGGACGGACTCCACCGCGAGCAGTGCTTC.

This clonotype was counted many times. CDR3 loop: CASSPQGRLAGNTEAFF. The CDR3 region has the DNA TGTGCCAGTAGTCCCCAGGGACGGTTGGCTGGGAACACTGAAGCTTTCTTT. This chain uses TRBV19 with TRBJ1-1; D possibly corresponds to TRBD1 (5 bases). Germline assignment: CDR1 LNHDA and CDR2 SQIVND (reference sequence). The CDR3 has 17 residues. Trimming left V 5 bases short and J 1 base short, with 20 bases between.

This sequence joins TRBV12-3 or TRBV12-4 and TRBJ2-7; D is possibly TRBD1 (5 bases). The CDR3 covers 15 residues. V dropped 5 bases and J dropped 3 bases, with 17 bases sitting between them. Written as DNA, the CDR3 is TGTGCCAGCAGTCTAGGGGTTGGGCAGGTCTACGAGCAGTACTTC. Protein: CASSLGVGQVYEQYF.